This TCR beta chain stems from a study of blood T cell repertoires in COVID-19. Generated by immunoSEQ multiplex PCR, the TCRdb table keeps only in-frame clones and is missing some. The sample consists of 60,000 to 70,000 clones, around 85% of them appearing once. The germline V gene has CDR1 MDHEN and CDR2 SYDVKM. The CDR3 sequence is 16 residues long. V lost 2 bases, J lost 5 bases, and 10 bases stayed unmatched. Sequencing was done on a sample of peripheral blood. This chain links TRBV28 with TRBJ2-5; 8 bases agree with TRBD2. The sequence derives from a man aged 35 to 55 with COVID-19, enrolled during active disease. CDR3 amino acids: CASSLSSSGGGETQYF. The CDR3 DNA reads as TGTGCCAGCAGTTTAAGTTCGAGCGGGGGCGGGGAGACCCAGTACTTC.